The sequence of this T cell receptor beta chain was determined in a study of shared clonotypes between healthy human individuals. General study findings and limits: Shared clonotypes: about 4.6% naive CD4, around 3.5% naive CD8, less than 2.5% memory CD4, 0.4% to 0.45% memory CD8.

The CDR3 spans 14 residues. V lost 2 bases and J lost 6, with 10 bases in between. Per germline, CDR1 SNHLY and CDR2 FYNNEI. A remark on this clone: Its matching antigen is unknown.

The assay was immunoSEQ multiplex PCR, and TCRdb's table has in-frame clones only and misses some. The sample has about 2.4 million clones; approximately 92% are singletons. This TCR derives from a young man in good health. The V and J genes are TRBV2 and TRBJ2-2; D is uncertain. The sequencing input was naive CD4+ T cells sorted from blood. Subset here: CD45RA+ positively selected. The CDR3 coding sequence is TGTGCCAGCAGTGAAATGGGGATGGCCGGGGAGCTGTTTTTT. Encoded protein: CASSEMGMAGELFF.